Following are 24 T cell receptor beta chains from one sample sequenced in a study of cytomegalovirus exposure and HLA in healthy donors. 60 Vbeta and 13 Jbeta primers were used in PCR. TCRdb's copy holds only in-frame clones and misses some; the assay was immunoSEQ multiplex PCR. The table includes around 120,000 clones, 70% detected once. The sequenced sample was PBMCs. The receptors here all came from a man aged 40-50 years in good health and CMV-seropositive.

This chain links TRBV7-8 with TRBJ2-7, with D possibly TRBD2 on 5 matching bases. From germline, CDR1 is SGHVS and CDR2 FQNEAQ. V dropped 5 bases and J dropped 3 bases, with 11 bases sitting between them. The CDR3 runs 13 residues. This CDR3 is CASSGGNSYEQYV. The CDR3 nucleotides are TGTGCCAGCAGCGGAGGAAACAGCTACGAGCAGTACGTC.

CDR3 in amino acids: CASSIGSRGTAEAFF. The CDR3 nucleotides read TGTGCCAGTAGTATAGGATCCAGGGGGACGGCTGAAGCTTTCTTT. This chain connects TRBV19 to TRBJ1-1; 7 bases map to TRBD1. The J segment lost 6 bases and the V segment lost 1 base, leaving 8 bases of the junction unmatched. Germline V lookup: CDR1 LNHDA, CDR2 SQIVND (reference sequence). This CDR3 comprises 15 residues.

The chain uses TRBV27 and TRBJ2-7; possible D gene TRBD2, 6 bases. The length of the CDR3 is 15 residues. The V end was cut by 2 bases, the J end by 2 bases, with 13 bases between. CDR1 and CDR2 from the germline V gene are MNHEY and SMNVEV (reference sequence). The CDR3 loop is CASSLSSGLPYEQYF. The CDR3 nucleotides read TGTGCCAGCAGTTTAAGTAGCGGCCTTCCCTACGAGCAGTACTTC.

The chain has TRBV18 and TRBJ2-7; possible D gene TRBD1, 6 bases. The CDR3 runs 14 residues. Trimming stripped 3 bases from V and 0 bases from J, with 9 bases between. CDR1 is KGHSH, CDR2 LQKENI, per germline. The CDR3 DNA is TGTGCCAGCTCACCTACAGGGAACTCCTACGAGCAGTACTTC. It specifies CASSPTGNSYEQYF.

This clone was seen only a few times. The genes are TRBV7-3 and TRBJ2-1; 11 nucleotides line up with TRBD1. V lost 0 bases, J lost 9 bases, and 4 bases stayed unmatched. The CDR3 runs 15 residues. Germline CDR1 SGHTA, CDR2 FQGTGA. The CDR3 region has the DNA TGTGCCAGCAGCTTAACATCCGGGACAGGGGGTGAGCAGTTCTTC. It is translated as CASSLTSGTGGEQFF.

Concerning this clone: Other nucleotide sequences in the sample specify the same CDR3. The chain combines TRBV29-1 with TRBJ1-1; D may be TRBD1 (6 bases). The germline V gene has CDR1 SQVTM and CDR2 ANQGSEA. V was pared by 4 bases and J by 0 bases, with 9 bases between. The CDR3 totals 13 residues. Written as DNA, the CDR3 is TGCAGCGTTGTGAGGGGGTTGAACACTGAAGCTTTCTTT. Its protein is CSVVRGLNTEAFF.

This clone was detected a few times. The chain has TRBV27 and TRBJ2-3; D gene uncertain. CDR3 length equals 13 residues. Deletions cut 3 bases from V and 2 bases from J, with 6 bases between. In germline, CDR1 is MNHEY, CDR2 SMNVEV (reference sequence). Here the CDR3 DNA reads TGTGCCAGCAGTTTCCTACCCACAGATACGCAGTATTTT. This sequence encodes CASSFLPTDTQYF.

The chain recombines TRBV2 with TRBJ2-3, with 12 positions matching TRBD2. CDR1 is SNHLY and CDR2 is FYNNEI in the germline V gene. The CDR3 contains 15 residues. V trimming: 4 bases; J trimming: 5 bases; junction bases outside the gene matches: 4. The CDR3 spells CASSGLAGVVDTQYF. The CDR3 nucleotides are TGTGCCAGCAGTGGACTAGCGGGAGTCGTAGATACGCAGTATTTT.

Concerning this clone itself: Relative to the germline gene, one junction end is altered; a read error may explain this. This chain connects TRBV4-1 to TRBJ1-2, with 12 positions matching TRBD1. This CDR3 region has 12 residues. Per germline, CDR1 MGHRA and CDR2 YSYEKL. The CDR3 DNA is TGCGCCAGCAGCCCCGGGACAGGGGGCCCTTTCTTC. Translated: CASSPGTGGPFF.

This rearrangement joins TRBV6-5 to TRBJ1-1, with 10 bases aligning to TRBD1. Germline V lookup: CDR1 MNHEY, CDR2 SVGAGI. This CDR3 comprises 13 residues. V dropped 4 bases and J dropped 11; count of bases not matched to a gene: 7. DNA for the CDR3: TGTGCCAGCAGTTCGGGACAGGGGCGGGAGGCTTTCTTT. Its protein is CASSSGQGREAFF.

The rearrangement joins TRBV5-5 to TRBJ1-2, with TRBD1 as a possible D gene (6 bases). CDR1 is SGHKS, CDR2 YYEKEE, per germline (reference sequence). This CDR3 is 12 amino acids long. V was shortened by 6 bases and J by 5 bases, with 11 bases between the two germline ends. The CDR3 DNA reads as TGTGCCAGCACACAGGGAGGGTATGGCTACACCTTC. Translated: CASTQGGYGYTF.

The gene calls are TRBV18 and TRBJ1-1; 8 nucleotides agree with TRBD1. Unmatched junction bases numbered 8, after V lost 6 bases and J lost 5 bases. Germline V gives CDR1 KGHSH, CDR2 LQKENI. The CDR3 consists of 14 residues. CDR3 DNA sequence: TGTGCCAGCTCCCTTCAGGGGGCGCGGACTGAAGCTTTCTTT. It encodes CASSLQGARTEAFF.

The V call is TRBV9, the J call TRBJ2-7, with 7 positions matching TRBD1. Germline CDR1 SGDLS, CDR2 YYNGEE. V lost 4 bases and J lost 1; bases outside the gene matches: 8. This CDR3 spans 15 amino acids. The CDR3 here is CASSPTGELSYEQYF. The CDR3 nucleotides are TGTGCCAGCAGCCCTACAGGGGAATTGTCCTACGAGCAGTACTTC.

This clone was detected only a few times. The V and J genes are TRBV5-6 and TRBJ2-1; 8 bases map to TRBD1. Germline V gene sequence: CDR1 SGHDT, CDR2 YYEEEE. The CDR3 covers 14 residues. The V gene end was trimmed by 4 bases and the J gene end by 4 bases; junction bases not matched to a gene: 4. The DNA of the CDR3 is TGTGCCAGCAGCCTAGGGACAGGTTACAATGAGCAGTTCTTC. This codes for CASSLGTGYNEQFF.

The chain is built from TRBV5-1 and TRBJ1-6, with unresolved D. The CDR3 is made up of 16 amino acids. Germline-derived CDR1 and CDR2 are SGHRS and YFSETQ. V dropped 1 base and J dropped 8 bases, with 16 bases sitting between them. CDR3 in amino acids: CASSLSARRFDSPLHF. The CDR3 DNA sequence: TGCGCCAGCAGCTTGTCCGCCCGCAGGTTTGATTCACCCCTCCACTTT.

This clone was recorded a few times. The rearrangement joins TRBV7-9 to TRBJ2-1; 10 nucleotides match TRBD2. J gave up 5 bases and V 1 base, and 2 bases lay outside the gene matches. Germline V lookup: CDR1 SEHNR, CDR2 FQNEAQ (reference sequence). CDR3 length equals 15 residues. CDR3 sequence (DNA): TGTGCCAGCAGCTTAGGTACTAGCGGGAACAATGAGCAGTTCTTC. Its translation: CASSLGTSGNNEQFF.

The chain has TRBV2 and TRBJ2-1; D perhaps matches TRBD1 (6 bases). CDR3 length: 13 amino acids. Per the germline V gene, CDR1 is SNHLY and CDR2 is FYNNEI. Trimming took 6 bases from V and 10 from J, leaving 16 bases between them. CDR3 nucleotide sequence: TGTGCCAGCAGACAGACAGGAGGCTCGGAGCAGTTCTTC. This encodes CASRQTGGSEQFF.

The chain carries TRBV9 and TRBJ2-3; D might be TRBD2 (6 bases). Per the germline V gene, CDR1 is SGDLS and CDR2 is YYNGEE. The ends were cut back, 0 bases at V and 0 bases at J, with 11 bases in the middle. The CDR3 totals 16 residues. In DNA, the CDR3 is TGTGCCAGCAGCGTAGGGGTCAGCGGGAGCACAGATACGCAGTATTTT. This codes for CASSVGVSGSTDTQYF.

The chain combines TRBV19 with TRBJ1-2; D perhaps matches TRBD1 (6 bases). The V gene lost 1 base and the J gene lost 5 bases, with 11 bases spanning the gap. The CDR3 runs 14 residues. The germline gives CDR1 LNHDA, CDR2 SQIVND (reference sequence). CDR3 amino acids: CASSIVDSWYGYTF. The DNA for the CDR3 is TGTGCCAGTAGTATAGTGGACAGTTGGTATGGCTACACCTTC.

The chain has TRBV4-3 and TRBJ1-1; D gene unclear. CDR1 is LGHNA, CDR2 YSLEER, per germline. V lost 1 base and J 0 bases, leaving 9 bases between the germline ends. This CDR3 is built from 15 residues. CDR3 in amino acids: CASSQGRNLNTEAFF. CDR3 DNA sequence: TGCGCCAGCAGCCAAGGGCGGAATTTGAACACTGAAGCTTTCTTT.

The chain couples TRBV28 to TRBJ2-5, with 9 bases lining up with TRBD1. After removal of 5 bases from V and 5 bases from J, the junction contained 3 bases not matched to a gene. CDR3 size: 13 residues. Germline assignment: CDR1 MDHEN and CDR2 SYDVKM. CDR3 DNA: TGTGCCAGCAGTGGGACAGGGACGGAGACCCAGTACTTC. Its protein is CASSGTGTETQYF.

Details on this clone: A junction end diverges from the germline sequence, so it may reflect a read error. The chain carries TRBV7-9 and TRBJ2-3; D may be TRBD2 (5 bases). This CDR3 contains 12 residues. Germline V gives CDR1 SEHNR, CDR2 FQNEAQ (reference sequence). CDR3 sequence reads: CTSSLGRDTQYF. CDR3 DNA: TGTACCAGCAGCTTGGGGAGAGATACGCAGTATTTT.

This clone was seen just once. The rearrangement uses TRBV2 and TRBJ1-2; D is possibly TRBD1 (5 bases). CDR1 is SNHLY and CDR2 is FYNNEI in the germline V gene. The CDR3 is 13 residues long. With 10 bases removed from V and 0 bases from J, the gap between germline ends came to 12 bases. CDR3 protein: CATALRANYGYTF. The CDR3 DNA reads TGTGCCACTGCACTCAGGGCTAACTATGGCTACACCTTC.

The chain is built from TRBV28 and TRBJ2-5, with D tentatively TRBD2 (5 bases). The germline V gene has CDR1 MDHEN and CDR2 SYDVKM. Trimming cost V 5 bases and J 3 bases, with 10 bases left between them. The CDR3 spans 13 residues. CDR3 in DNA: TGTGCCAGCAGTCGATCGACTAAAGAGACCCAGTACTTC. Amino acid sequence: CASSRSTKETQYF. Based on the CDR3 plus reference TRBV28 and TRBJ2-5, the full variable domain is DVKVTQSSRYLVKRTGEKVFLECVQDMDHENMFWYRQDPGLGLRLIYFSYDVKMKEKGDIPEGYSVSREKKERFSLILESASTNQTSMYLCASSRSTKETQYFGPGTRLLVL.